This TCR beta chain was sequenced for a study of T cell repertoires in aging, cancer and after chemotherapy (dated by TCRdb to the late 2010s). With respect to the entire study: Six donor age groups were covered, ranging from 30 or younger up to 70 or older, and each group contained at least three individuals. In the hematological group, the paired samples taken before and after chemotherapy came from chronic lymphocytic leukemia patients given fludarabine- or bendamustine-based regimens. In total, the full dataset held some 8.2 million TCR reads. To examine immunoaging and T cell reconstitution after chemotherapy, the study profiled TCR beta repertoires in peripheral blood from healthy donors and cancer patients. Alongside approximately 97 healthy donors serving as a reference group, the cohort included some 220 cancer patients, of whom some 91 had hematological cancers and fewer than 140 had solid cancers. What the study reported, not specific to this receptor: Declining TCR diversity with age in healthy donors was mainly explained by loss of richness; in cancer patients, loss of evenness also contributed. According to the authors, the repertoire data do not permit conclusions about immunological memory after chemotherapy. In both cancer cohorts, the median generation probability rose over the chemotherapy interval, which suggests that the repertoire was reconstituted through rebound thymic output. Hematological cancer patients had lymphoid organ infiltration, which may itself impair thymic emigration or peripheral T cell expansion. Untreated patients with hematological or solid cancers showed significantly lower blood TCR diversity and higher clonality than age-matched healthy donors.

TCR beta rearrangements were amplified from genomic DNA isolated from peripheral blood, not from sorted cells or RNA. Rearranged TRB sequences spanning V, D and J segments were amplified by multiplex touch-down PCR using a mixed TRB-A/B primer pool. Illumina adapters and sample indices were added to the amplicons in two consecutive PCR reactions performed with Phusion HS II polymerase. The amplicons were purified from gel with the NucleoSpin Gel and PCR Clean-up kit and then assessed with Qubit and an Agilent 2100 Bioanalyzer. Sequencing of libraries was carried out on an Illumina MiSeq in 600-cycle, single-indexed, paired-end runs. On the study's bioinformatics: MiXCR versions 2.12 and 3.0.5 were used to process TRB sequences. Each unique CDR3 nucleotide sequence was counted as one clone, and only productive sequences with at least two reads were retained. Shannon diversity, evenness, clonality (one minus evenness), and alpha-parameterized diversity profiles from alpha 0 to 5 were included as repertoire metrics. The IGoR algorithm was used to calculate generation probabilities for clones in the paired samples taken before and after chemotherapy. The public sequencing data were trimmed at Q25 with fastp and processed into clonotypes with MiXCR by TCRdb, which kept only in-frame beta chains. Entries that share a CDR3 protein sequence are merged under the most common genes and DNA. TCRdb, rather than the study authors, made the V and J calls. For this sample the table gives some 9,000 distinct CDR3 sequences, of which roughly 25% were detected only once. The ten top clones hold around 2.8% of the sample.

Counted from cysteine to phenylalanine, this CDR3 has 16 amino acids. Of all the DNA, just the CDR3 is kept, 48 bases in frame from base 1. The germline V gene encodes CDR1 MNHEY and CDR2 SMNVEV (reference sequence). The table lists this clonotype with a count of one. No antigen is known for it. A much larger clone lies one base from this, so it may be a read error. The sequenced sample consisted of blood. The receptor chain draws on TRBV27 and TRBJ2-7, and 13 junction bases match TRBD2. The sequence came from a human donor with a blood cancer. The CDR3 region: CTSSFPGTSGIYEQYF. The DNA is TGTACCAGCAGTTTCCCCGGGACTAGCGGGATCTACGAGCAGTACTTC.